This is a list of T cell receptor beta chains from one sample in a study of blood T cell repertoires in COVID-19. Sequencing was performed with immunoSEQ multiplex PCR; in TCRdb, only in-frame clones are kept and a portion is missing. The table records just under 80,000 clones, roughly 80% of them present only once. The sequencing input was peripheral blood. The origin of the receptors is a woman aged 70-85 years with acute or convalescent COVID-19. Both conserved end residues are part of each CDR3. The D gene is left open where the match is weak. A clone size is listed for some rows: how often the clone was seen (once, few, many), or a class if it is expanded.

TRBJ2-5	TRBV3-1/TRBV3-2	NA	NA	CASSLFGVETQYF	TGTGCCAGCAGCCTGTTCGGGGTTGAGACCCAGTACTTC
TRBJ1-2	TRBV29-1	NA	NA	CSVDPRGADSGYGYTF	TGCAGCGTTGATCCCAGAGGGGCGGATAGCGGCTATGGCTACACCTTC
TRBJ1-1	TRBV28	NA	NA	CASMVTQTLTEAFF	TGTGCCAGCATGGTGACACAAACTCTTACTGAAGCTTTCTTT
TRBJ2-7	TRBV6-4	TRBD1	few	CAPQRKGQGLEQYF	TGTGCCCCCCAACGTAAGGGACAGGGTCTCGAGCAGTACTTC
TRBJ2-7	TRBV5-4	NA	NA	CASSWRGAYEQYF	TGTGCCAGCAGCTGGAGGGGTGCCTACGAGCAGTACTTC
TRBJ1-1	TRBV3-1/TRBV3-2	NA	NA	CASSLEEGNTEAFF	TGTGCCAGCAGCCTGGAGGAGGGGAACACTGAAGCTTTCTTT
TRBJ2-1	TRBV11-3	TRBD2	NA	CASSLGGDYYNEQFF	TGTGCCAGCAGCTTAGGGGGGGACTACTACAATGAGCAGTTCTTC
TRBJ1-6	TRBV6-5	NA	NA	CASRSGGSSSPLHF	TGTGCCAGCAGGTCGGGGGGGTCTTCTTCACCCCTCCACTTT
TRBJ2-1	TRBV7-3	NA	NA	CASSFSPENNEQFF	TGTGCCAGCAGCTTTTCTCCGGAGAACAATGAGCAGTTCTTC
TRBJ2-2	TRBV6-4	TRBD2	NA	CASSDSSGRATGELFF	TGTGCCAGCAGTGACTCTAGCGGGAGGGCCACCGGGGAGCTGTTTTTT
TRBJ1-2	TRBV6-5	NA	NA	CASSPPGGGGGYTF	TGTGCCAGCAGCCCCCCGGGGGGGGGCGGAGGCTACACCTTC
TRBJ2-7	TRBV18	TRBD2	few	CASSSLPGLAGPSYEQYF	TGTGCCAGCTCATCTCTTCCGGGACTAGCGGGACCCTCCTACGAGCAGTACTTC
TRBJ1-5	TRBV19	TRBD1	NA	CASSMTGGNQPQHF	TGTGCCAGTAGTATGACAGGGGGTAATCAGCCCCAGCATTTT
TRBJ2-1	TRBV3-1/TRBV3-2	TRBD2	few	CASSPVPGTSMGNEQFF	TGTGCCAGCAGCCCGGTGCCCGGGACTAGTATGGGGAATGAGCAGTTCTTC
TRBJ1-2	TRBV7-9	NA	NA	CASSLAGYGYTF	TGTGCCAGCAGTTTGGCCGGGTATGGCTACACCTTC
TRBJ1-1	TRBV4-2	TRBD1	NA	CASSYRQGDKLNTEAFF	TGTGCCAGCAGCTACCGACAGGGCGACAAGTTGAACACTGAAGCTTTCTTT
TRBJ1-3	TRBV6-5	TRBD1	NA	CASRLPGQGNTIYF	TGTGCCAGCAGGCTTCCGGGACAGGGAAACACCATATATTTT
TRBJ2-3	TRBV3-1/TRBV3-2	TRBD2	NA	CASSQDSLGRGTYNTQYF	TGTGCCAGCAGCCAAGACAGCCTCGGGCGGGGGACCTACAATACGCAGTATTTT
TRBJ1-1	TRBV18	TRBD1	NA	CASLPGTGGTEAFF	TGTGCCAGCTTACCGGGGACAGGAGGGACTGAAGCTTTCTTT
TRBJ2-1	TRBV14	TRBD2	NA	CASSQAGTSVSSYNEQFF	TGTGCCAGCAGCCAAGCCGGGACTAGCGTTAGCTCCTACAATGAGCAGTTCTTC
TRBJ2-2	TRBV11-2	TRBD2	NA	CASTHFGGSGRRRTGELFF	TGTGCCAGCACCCATTTCGGGGGGAGCGGGAGGAGAAGAACCGGGGAGCTGTTTTTT
TRBJ2-7	TRBV21-1	NA	NA	CASSKGSSGRAVGREQYF	TGTGCCAGCAGCAAAGGGTCTAGCGGGAGGGCCGTAGGCCGCGAGCAGTACTTC
TRBJ2-6	TRBV30	NA	NA	CAFAGTGANVLTF	TGTGCCTTTGCAGGGACTGGGGCCAACGTCCTGACTTTC
TRBJ1-4	TRBV19	TRBD1	once	CASRTGREKLFF	TGTGCCAGTAGGACAGGGCGAGAAAAACTGTTTTTT
TRBJ2-1	TRBV11-3	TRBD2	NA	CASSPGGRGNEQFF	TGTGCCAGCAGCCCGGGGGGGAGGGGGAATGAGCAGTTCTTC
TRBJ2-2	TRBV10-3	TRBD1	NA	CAISRDRDTGELFF	TGTGCCATCAGCCGGGACAGGGACACCGGGGAGCTGTTTTTT
TRBJ1-4	TRBV6-4	NA	NA	CASSWGARKETTNEKLFF	TGTGCCAGCAGTTGGGGCGCAAGGAAAGAGACAACTAATGAAAAACTGTTTTTT
TRBJ2-2	TRBV9	TRBD2	NA	CASSPMLLAGVAGELFF	TGTGCCAGCAGCCCGATGCTACTAGCGGGAGTTGCCGGGGAGCTGTTTTTT
TRBJ2-3	TRBV6-5	NA	NA	CASSYRREYADTQYF	TGTGCCAGCAGTTACAGGCGGGAATACGCAGATACGCAGTATTTT